The source of this T cell receptor (beta chain) is a study of blood T cell repertoires in COVID-19. Study overall: Material from acute and convalescent COVID-19 was sourced from the United States, Italy and Spain.

This clone has just a few counts. Per the study methods: How many nucleated cells were present was estimated from reference gene primer amplification. Only in-frame clones appear in the TCRdb table, and some are missing; sequencing was by immunoSEQ multiplex PCR. The V and J calls and clone size are taken from that table; D and trimming were inferred from the DNA. This sample carries about 150,000 clones, about nine tenths of them seen once, and the ten largest clones take 4%. Individuals in the exposed group had encountered a COVID-19 case within 2 weeks preceding study entry. CDR1 is SEHNR and CDR2 is FQNEAQ in the germline V gene (reference sequence). V lost 4 bases and J lost 6, with 15 bases in between. The CDR3 spans 14 residues.

This clonotype originated in a middle-aged woman who had been exposed to COVID-19. The sequenced material came from PBMCs or T cells enriched from blood (not recorded which). V and J are TRBV7-9 and TRBJ1-2, with D perhaps TRBD1 (6 bases). CDR3 coding DNA: TGTGCCAGCAGCTCAGGGGCGCCCTATGATGGCTACACCTTC. Encoded protein: CASSSGAPYDGYTF.